The present T cell receptor (beta chain) was sequenced within a study of blood T cell repertoires in COVID-19. Across the study: The United States, Italy and Spain supplied acute and convalescent COVID-19 samples. The analysed material was cDNA or gDNA that came from T cells, B-cell-depleted T cells, or PBMCs.

Patients at the Seattle site were enrolled during active infection and followed longitudinally. As handled by the study authors: Reference gene primer amplification in the assay estimated nucleated cell counts. Generated by immunoSEQ multiplex PCR, the TCRdb table keeps only in-frame clones and is missing some. That table gives V, J and clone size, and the DNA gave D and trimming. The table has some 250,000 clones, roughly 76% seen once; the top ten hold around 7.5%. In germline, CDR1 is SGHTA, CDR2 FQGNSA. The CDR3 runs to 13 residues. Between the trimmed V and J ends, which lost 5 bases and 6 bases, there was a span of 14 bases.

This receptor was obtained from a woman at least 80 years old with COVID-19, enrolled during active disease. The material sequenced was peripheral blood. The chain recombines TRBV7-2 with TRBJ2-7, with D possibly TRBD2 on 6 matching bases. CDR3 DNA sequence: TGTGCCAGCAGCCGTGACCTCGGGGGCGAGCAGTACTTC. Amino acid sequence: CASSRDLGGEQYF.